This passage covers 25 T cell receptor beta chains from one sample sequenced in a study of blood T cell repertoires in COVID-19. Profiled with immunoSEQ multiplex PCR; TCRdb holds only in-frame clones, not every one. The table lists about 260,000 clones, about nine tenths of them singletons, with 2.2% in the top ten. Sequencing was done on a sample of peripheral blood. The receptors were gathered from a woman between 45 and 60 years old who had recovered from COVID-19.

The V call is TRBV19, the J call TRBJ2-3, with TRBD2 matching over 10 bases. The CDR3 runs to 16 residues. J was trimmed by 4 bases and V by 0 bases; bases with no gene match: 4. Germline-derived CDR1 and CDR2 are LNHDA and SQIVND (reference sequence). CDR3 in DNA: TGTGCCAGTAGTATAGAATTAGCGGGAGGATCAGATACGCAGTATTTT. It codes for CASSIELAGGSDTQYF.

This clone was observed a handful of times. This chain joins TRBV28 and TRBJ1-6; 8 bases align to TRBD1. There are 15 residues in the CDR3. With 6 bases clipped from V and 9 bases from J, the junction kept 10 bases outside the gene matches. The germline V gene has CDR1 MDHEN and CDR2 SYDVKM. CDR3 protein: CASSSKAGGGSPLHF. CDR3 nucleotide sequence: TGTGCCAGCAGCTCAAAGGCAGGGGGCGGTTCACCCCTCCACTTT.

J is TRBJ2-1 and V is TRBV4-1; 8 nucleotides agree with TRBD2. The germline CDR1 and CDR2 sequences are MGHRA and YSYEKL. This CDR3 has 17 amino acids. V dropped 2 bases and J dropped 1; count of bases not matched to a gene: 7. The CDR3 loop reads CASSQLLGGGSYNEQFF. The CDR3 DNA follows: TGCGCCAGCAGCCAATTACTCGGGGGGGGGTCCTACAATGAGCAGTTCTTC.

V and J are TRBV25-1 and TRBJ1-4; D not certain. Germline CDR1 and CDR2: MGHDK and SYGVNS. CDR3 length: 12 residues. The CDR3 DNA is TGTGCGTCGACCCGGACTGGACTCAAACTGTTTTTT. It specifies CASTRTGLKLFF.

The V gene is TRBV2, the J gene TRBJ2-7; 7 positions agree with TRBD2. The CDR3 is 15 residues long. Germline loops: CDR1 SNHLY, CDR2 FYNNEI. With 2 bases clipped from V and 5 bases from J, the junction kept 9 bases outside the gene matches. CDR3 loop: CASSESNGRIDEQYF. For the CDR3, the DNA is TGTGCCAGCAGTGAATCGAACGGGAGGATCGACGAGCAGTACTTC.

The chain is built from TRBV9 and TRBJ2-5; D perhaps matches TRBD1 (5 bases). The CDR3 contains 16 residues. Trimming removed 0 bases from V and 4 bases from J, with 16 bases in between. Germline loops: CDR1 SGDLS, CDR2 YYNGEE. The CDR3: CASSVDWGLRGETQYF. The CDR3 nucleotides read TGTGCCAGCAGCGTAGATTGGGGCCTGAGAGGAGAGACCCAGTACTTC.

V usage is TRBV5-1 and J usage is TRBJ2-3; D is unresolved. Germline-derived CDR1 and CDR2 are SGHRS and YFSETQ. The CDR3 loop spans 14 amino acids. The V end lost 0 bases, the J end lost 1 base, and 6 bases lay between the germline ends. The CDR3 loop reads CASSLGAGTDTQYF. As DNA, the CDR3 is TGCGCCAGCAGCTTGGGGGCCGGCACAGATACGCAGTATTTT.

The chain recombines TRBV29-1 with TRBJ1-2; D is unclear. Trimming cost V 4 bases and J 5 bases, with 17 bases left between them. The length of the CDR3 is 14 residues. The germline gives CDR1 SQVTM, CDR2 ANQGSEA. In nucleotides, the CDR3 is TGCAGCGTTGTGTCCGGGATAGGTGTTTATGGCTACACCTTC. It yields the protein CSVVSGIGVYGYTF.

This chain connects TRBV29-1 to TRBJ2-1; 10 bases line up with TRBD2. CDR1 and CDR2 (germline): SQVTM, ANQGSEA. Trimming removed 7 bases from V and 9 bases from J; junction bases left unmatched: 12. This CDR3 region has 14 residues. CDR3 bases: TGCAGCGCCAGAGCGGGAGGGATGGTTGGTGAGCAGTTCTTC. Amino acid sequence: CSARAGGMVGEQFF.

The chain uses TRBV6-5 and TRBJ1-2; D may be TRBD1 (6 bases). The germline V and J ends were trimmed by 0 bases and 6 bases, with 11 bases remaining between them. Per the germline V gene, CDR1 is MNHEY and CDR2 is SVGAGI. The CDR3 loop spans 14 amino acids. The CDR3 DNA sequence: TGTGCCAGCAGTTACTCGGAACAGGGCAATGGCTACACCTTC. Translating gives CASSYSEQGNGYTF.

The rearrangement uses TRBV4-1 and TRBJ1-5; no clear D. The CDR3 extends over 14 amino acids. Per germline, CDR1 MGHRA and CDR2 YSYEKL. Trimming stripped 0 bases from V and 5 bases from J, with 8 bases between. CDR3 loop: CASSQDRGYQPQHF. The CDR3 region has the DNA TGCGCCAGCAGCCAAGATCGTGGCTATCAGCCCCAGCATTTT.

The chain joins TRBV14 to TRBJ1-2; D call uncertain. Germline V gene sequence: CDR1 SGHDN, CDR2 FVKESK. Trimming removed 4 bases at V and 8 bases at J, with 11 bases between. This CDR3 is 12 amino acids long. CDR3 DNA: TGTGCCAGCAGCCTTACAGCATGGGGCTACACCTTC. Translated, it gives CASSLTAWGYTF.

The CDR3 nucleotides are TGCGCCAGCAGCCAAGTGACGGGAGGCCAGCCCCAGCATTTT. It translates to CASSQVTGGQPQHF. This chain uses TRBV4-3 with TRBJ1-5; no definite D call. Between the trimmed V and J ends, which lost 1 base and 7 bases, there was a span of 11 bases. Germline CDR1 is LGHNA and CDR2 is YSLEER. The CDR3 extends over 14 amino acids.

This sequence joins TRBV6-5 and TRBJ2-1; a possible D gene is TRBD1 (5 bases). This CDR3 has 13 amino acids. CDR1 and CDR2 from the germline V gene are MNHEY and SVGAGI. V lost 8 bases, J lost 2 bases, and 10 bases lay in between. The CDR3 loop is CASGRETYNEQFF. In DNA form, the CDR3 reads TGTGCCAGCGGCAGGGAAACCTACAATGAGCAGTTCTTC.

The chain joins TRBV12-5 to TRBJ1-5, with D possibly being TRBD1 (5 bases). Looked up from germline, CDR1 is LGHNT and CDR2 is FRNRAP. There are 15 residues in the CDR3. Trimming took off 1 base at V and 3 bases at J, with 10 bases between the two ends. The CDR3 DNA reads as TGTGCTAGTGGTTTGGCATCTGGGGCCAATCAGCCCCAGCATTTT. Its translation: CASGLASGANQPQHF.

The chain has TRBV7-2 and TRBJ2-5, with D perhaps TRBD1 (5 bases). The germline CDR1 and CDR2 sequences are SGHTA and FQGNSA. Trimming shortened V by 1 base and J by 4 bases, and 10 bases separated the two germline ends. The CDR3 length is 14 residues. Here the CDR3 reads CASSLGGRVETQYF. Written as DNA, the CDR3 is TGTGCCAGCAGCTTAGGAGGCAGGGTAGAGACCCAGTACTTC.

The CDR3 sequence: CASSSLGTAVTEAFF. CDR3 in DNA: TGTGCCAGCAGCTCCCTAGGGACAGCGGTTACTGAAGCTTTCTTT. The chain uses TRBV7-8 and TRBJ1-1; 7 bases align to TRBD1. Germline V gene sequence: CDR1 SGHVS, CDR2 FQNEAQ. The junction had 10 bases not matched to a gene; V was cut back by 4 bases and J by 5 bases. CDR3 length equals 15 residues.

The gene calls are TRBV5-4 and TRBJ2-6; 12 positions agree with TRBD1. Germline-derived CDR1 and CDR2 are SGHNT and YYREEE (reference sequence). This CDR3 comprises 17 residues. J gave up 3 bases and V 3 bases, and 4 bases lay outside the gene matches. The CDR3 sequence: CASSSGQGARGANVLTF. The CDR3 coding sequence is TGTGCCAGCAGCTCGGGACAGGGGGCGCGTGGGGCCAACGTCCTGACTTTC.

This clone turned up a few times. This chain connects TRBV21-1 to TRBJ1-1; the table's D call, TRBD1, has no DNA check behind it. TRBV21-1 is an annotated pseudogene. The CDR3 is made up of 13 amino acids. The CDR3 sequence is CAGRGQANTEAFF. CDR3 sequence (DNA): TGTGCCGGCAGGGGACAGGCGAACACTGAAGCTTTCTTT.

Note on this clone: Sequence at one end of the junction differs from germline and may be a read error. The genes are TRBV5-1 and TRBJ2-5; no definite D call. Germline-derived CDR1 and CDR2 are SGHRS and YFSETQ. This CDR3 spans 10 amino acids. CDR3 amino acids: CASSLVSCHF. CDR3 DNA: TGCGCCAGCAGCTTGGTCAGTTGTCACTTC.

This clone was detected many times. V is TRBV5-1 and J is TRBJ2-1; D is possibly TRBD1 (6 bases). Germline CDR1 is SGHRS and CDR2 is YFSETQ. V was clipped by 1 base and J by 10 bases, with 12 bases between them. The CDR3 extends over 13 amino acids. CDR3 residues: CASSLSRTEEQFF. CDR3 nucleotides: TGCGCCAGCAGCTTGAGCCGGACAGAGGAGCAGTTCTTC.

About this clone itself: This specimen includes other DNA sequences encoding the same CDR3. V gene TRBV5-1 combines with J gene TRBJ2-5, with D possibly being TRBD2 (6 bases). Trimming took off 4 bases at V and 3 bases at J, with 10 bases between the two ends. CDR1 SGHRS and CDR2 YFSETQ come from the germline V gene. The CDR3 spans 13 residues. CDR3 nucleotides: TGCGCCAGCAGCCTACCGGGGGAAGAGACCCAGTACTTC. The encoded protein is CASSLPGEETQYF.

The CDR3 DNA reads as TGTGCCAGCAGCTTAGCGGGGGGGCCTTACGAGCAGTACTTC. This sequence encodes CASSLAGGPYEQYF. This chain joins TRBV7-3 and TRBJ2-7, with 9 bases fitting TRBD2. V lost 2 bases and J lost 4; bases outside the gene matches: 3. The CDR3 runs to 14 residues. The germline CDR1 and CDR2 sequences are SGHTA and FQGTGA.

This chain connects TRBV7-9 to TRBJ2-1, with TRBD1 matching 9 bases. The CDR3 spans 14 residues. Germline V gene data show CDR1 as SEHNR and CDR2 as FQNEAQ (reference sequence). The trim removed 6 bases at V and 8 bases at J, leaving 8 bases unmatched. Written as DNA, the CDR3 is TGTGCCAGCAGTAGGAGACAGGGGGTTCATGAGCAGTTCTTC. Translation: CASSRRQGVHEQFF.

This clone was seen only once. The rearrangement uses TRBV7-2 and TRBJ2-7; 10 bases are a match to TRBD1. This CDR3 spans 16 amino acids. V lost 4 bases and J lost 6; bases outside the gene matches: 12. Looked up from germline, CDR1 is SGHTA and CDR2 is FQGNSA. For the CDR3, the DNA is TGTGCCAGCAGCTCCCGAGGGGGGACAGGGGATTCCGAGCAGTACTTC. Translation gives CASSSRGGTGDSEQYF.